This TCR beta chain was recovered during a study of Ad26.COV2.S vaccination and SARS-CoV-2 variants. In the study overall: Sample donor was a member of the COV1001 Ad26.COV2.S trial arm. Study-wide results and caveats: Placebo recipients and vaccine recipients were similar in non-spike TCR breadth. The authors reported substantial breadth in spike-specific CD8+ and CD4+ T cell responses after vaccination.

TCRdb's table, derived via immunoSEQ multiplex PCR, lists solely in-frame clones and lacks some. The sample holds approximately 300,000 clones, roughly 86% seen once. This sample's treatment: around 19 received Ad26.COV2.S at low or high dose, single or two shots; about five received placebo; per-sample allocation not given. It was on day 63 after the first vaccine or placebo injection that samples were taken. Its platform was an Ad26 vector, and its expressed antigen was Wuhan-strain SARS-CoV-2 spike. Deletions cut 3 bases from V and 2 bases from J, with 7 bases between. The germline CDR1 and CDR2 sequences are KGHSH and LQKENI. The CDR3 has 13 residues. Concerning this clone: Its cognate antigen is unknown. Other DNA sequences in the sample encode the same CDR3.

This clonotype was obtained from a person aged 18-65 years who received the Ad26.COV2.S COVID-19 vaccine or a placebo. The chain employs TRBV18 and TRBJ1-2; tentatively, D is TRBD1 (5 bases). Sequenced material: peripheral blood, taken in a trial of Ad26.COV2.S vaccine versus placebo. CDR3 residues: CASSPDRNYGYTF. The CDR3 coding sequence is TGTGCCAGCTCACCCGACAGAAACTATGGCTACACCTTC.